This T cell receptor (beta chain) was retrieved from a study of OX40 agonist ivuxolimab in advanced cancers. Study at large: Dose-escalation cases comprised hepatocellular carcinoma, melanoma, renal cell or head and neck cancer.

General study results and limits: Some of the lowest clonal expansion was seen in partial responders at 0.1-3.0 mg/kg. Doses of 0.1 to 3.0 mg/kg were accompanied by clonal expansion of CD4+ and CD8+ blood T cells by week 6. Researchers did not determine the expanded peripheral T cells' antigen specificity.

Assay: immunoSEQ multiplex PCR; the TCRdb copy retains only in-frame clones and omits some. The sample includes under 200,000 clones, 85% to 95% of them seen just once. V was shortened by 0 bases and J by 5 bases, with 8 bases between the two germline ends. This CDR3 spans 14 amino acids. Looked up from germline, CDR1 is GTSNPN and CDR2 is SVGIG (reference sequence). Points on this clone: Its antigen is not known.

The sample was CD4+ or CD8+ T cells sorted from blood, taken in a trial of the OX40 agonist ivuxolimab. The rearrangement links TRBV30 to TRBJ1-6; the D is unclear. The source of this sequence is an adult with an advanced solid tumor such as melanoma, head and neck, liver or kidney cancer. CDR3 bases: TGTGCCTGGAGTGTAACGGGGAATAATTCACCCCTCCACTTT. It encodes CAWSVTGNNSPLHF.